This T cell receptor (beta chain) was recorded in a study of T cell responses to AZD1222 COVID-19 vaccine. Trimming at V came to 5 bases and at J to 1 base, leaving 4 bases not matched to a gene. Germline assignment: CDR1 KGHSH and CDR2 LQKENI. This CDR3 comprises 15 residues. Findings and limits, study-wide: Two AZD1222 doses significantly raised spike-specific TCR breadth and depth over controls.

About this clone: What it binds is unknown.

Assay: immunoSEQ multiplex PCR; the TCRdb copy retains only in-frame clones and omits some. The table records about 120,000 clones, roughly 91% of them present only once. The receptor was derived from an adult in good health. The sequenced sample was peripheral blood, obtained on day 0 of MenACWY control vaccination. V and J are TRBV18 and TRBJ1-4; 7 positions agree with TRBD1. The CDR3: CASSGRQGTNEKLFF. In DNA form, the CDR3 reads TGTGCCAGCTCAGGCAGACAGGGAACTAATGAAAAACTGTTTTTT.